This TCR beta chain was sequenced for a study of blood T cells in healthy people across ages. It was with a sample-barcoded 5' primer and a J-beta primer mix that a second PCR of about 6 to 12 cycles was run. Each cDNA molecule received a tag from a template-switch adaptor that had 12 random nucleotides. TCRdb fed the 5' RACE reads into MiXCR, producing one record per CDR3 protein. The sample consists of roughly 1,000,000 distinct CDR3 sequences, approximately 26% of them appearing once. This clonotype was counted a few times. There are 14 residues in the CDR3. The V end was cut by 8 bases, the J end by 4 bases, with 17 bases between. Germline V gene data show CDR1 as MNHEY and CDR2 as SMNVEV (reference sequence). These data were also filed under a second study, of T cells of mothers and their children.

The sample comprised blood. The receptor comes from a girl aged 2 to 10 in good health. J is TRBJ1-1 and V is TRBV27; perhaps TRBD1 as D (5 bases). DNA for the CDR3: TGTGCCAGCCTTCTTACTGGCGGGGGCACTGAAGCTTTCTTT. It is translated as CASLLTGGGTEAFF.